These 11 T cell receptor beta chains were all obtained from the same sample, sequenced in a study of identical twins. TCRdb reprocessed the 5' RACE reads via MiXCR and lists one record per CDR3 protein. Of about 490,000 distinct CDR3 sequences listed, nearly 15% were seen once; the top ten hold roughly 0.43%. The sample was also reused in another study, on yellow fever vaccine responses in identical twins.

Sequencing was performed on CD4+ T cells sorted from blood. The receptors shown here come from a woman under 30 in good health.

This clonotype was seen ten or more times. The genes are TRBV24-1 and TRBJ2-1, with TRBD1 matching 7 bases. There are 16 residues in the CDR3. V shed 3 bases and J 0 bases; nucleotides not matched to a gene: 4. The germline CDR1 and CDR2 sequences are KGHDR and SFDVKD. The DNA of the CDR3 is TGTGCCACCAGTGATCGGACAGGCCGCTCCTACAATGAGCAGTTCTTC. Its protein product is CATSDRTGRSYNEQFF.

This clonotype turned up a few times. The chain uses TRBV6-1 and TRBJ2-1; D not resolved. V lost 5 bases and J lost 4, with 21 bases in between. The CDR3 spans 17 residues. CDR1 MNHNS and CDR2 SASEGT come from the germline V gene. CDR3 in DNA: TGTGCCAGCAGTCAAACCTCACACGTAGGGTTGTACAATGAGCAGTTCTTC. It specifies CASSQTSHVGLYNEQFF.

V and J are TRBV7-6 and TRBJ1-1; no clear D. V lost 5 bases, J lost 6 bases, and 10 bases lay in between. CDR1 SGHVS and CDR2 FNYEAQ come from the germline V gene. This CDR3 spans 12 amino acids. CDR3 DNA sequence: TGTGCCAGCAGCACCCCACCTGCTGAAGCTTTCTTT. Translated, it gives CASSTPPAEAFF.

V is TRBV7-9 and J is TRBJ2-2; tentatively, D is TRBD2 (5 bases). CDR1 SEHNR and CDR2 FQNEAQ come from the germline V gene (reference sequence). This CDR3 spans 16 amino acids. V gave up 8 bases and J gave up 6 bases, with 22 bases separating them. The DNA of the CDR3 is TGTGCCAGCTACCGGGATACAACAGTGTTTGCCGGGGAGCTGTTTTTT. It is translated as CASYRDTTVFAGELFF.

This clonotype was found a few times. The genes are TRBV5-1 and TRBJ2-1; TRBD2 agrees at 10 bases. Per germline, CDR1 SGHRS and CDR2 YFSETQ. Losses at the gene ends were 6 bases for V and 8 bases for J; bases not matched to a gene: 14. This CDR3 has 16 residues. CDR3 coding DNA: TGCGCCAGCACCCAAGGCTGGTCTAGCGGGAGAGATGAGCAGTTCTTC. Translated: CASTQGWSSGRDEQFF.

The V gene is TRBV6-5, the J gene TRBJ1-2; TRBD1 might be the D (5 bases). Trimming took off 0 bases at V and 8 bases at J, with 10 bases between the two ends. The germline gives CDR1 MNHEY, CDR2 SVGAGI. CDR3 length equals 13 residues. The CDR3 bases are TGTGCCAGCAGTTACTCCGGGGGTCGGGGCTACACCTTC. This encodes CASSYSGGRGYTF.

The chain links TRBV29-1 to TRBJ1-4; the D is unclear. Trimming cost V 5 bases and J 8 bases, with 15 bases left between them. CDR1 SQVTM and CDR2 ANQGSEA come from the germline V gene. This CDR3 is built from 13 residues. Written as DNA, the CDR3 is TGCAGCGTTAGGGAATTCCGGACGGAAAAACTGTTTTTT. Its protein is CSVREFRTEKLFF.

This chain links TRBV4-2 with TRBJ2-1; D remains ambiguous. The length of the CDR3 is 17 residues. Germline V gene data show CDR1 as LGHNA and CDR2 as YNFKEQ. The V end was cut by 0 bases, the J end by 0 bases, with 12 bases between. The CDR3 spells CASSQDRFRSSYNEQFF. CDR3 nucleotide sequence: TGTGCCAGCAGCCAAGATCGGTTTAGGAGCTCCTACAATGAGCAGTTCTTC.

A few counts support this clonotype. The chain carries TRBV5-1 and TRBJ2-3; D is unclear. CDR1 SGHRS and CDR2 YFSETQ come from the germline V gene. V was pared by 4 bases and J by 6 bases, with 12 bases between. The CDR3 runs to 13 residues. The CDR3 DNA sequence: TGCGCCAGCAGCCTCTCGAGGTCGGATACGCAGTATTTT. It is translated as CASSLSRSDTQYF.

V gene TRBV20-1 combines with J gene TRBJ2-1; D is possibly TRBD1 (6 bases). CDR1 and CDR2 from the germline V gene are DFQATT and SNEGSKA (reference sequence). Trimming removed 0 bases from V and 2 bases from J, with 11 bases in between. The CDR3 consists of 15 residues. The CDR3 is CSARDPGDTYNEQFF. The CDR3 DNA reads as TGCAGTGCTAGAGATCCCGGGGACACCTACAATGAGCAGTTCTTC.

This clonotype was found a few times. This sequence joins TRBV29-1 and TRBJ2-3; 8 bases fit TRBD2. After removal of 2 bases from V and 6 bases from J, the junction contained 16 bases not matched to a gene. Germline CDR1 SQVTM, CDR2 ANQGSEA. The CDR3 covers 17 residues. For the CDR3, the DNA is TGCAGCGTTGAAAGGCTCGTCGGGGGGGAGCACACGGATACGCAGTATTTT. Translation gives CSVERLVGGEHTDTQYF.